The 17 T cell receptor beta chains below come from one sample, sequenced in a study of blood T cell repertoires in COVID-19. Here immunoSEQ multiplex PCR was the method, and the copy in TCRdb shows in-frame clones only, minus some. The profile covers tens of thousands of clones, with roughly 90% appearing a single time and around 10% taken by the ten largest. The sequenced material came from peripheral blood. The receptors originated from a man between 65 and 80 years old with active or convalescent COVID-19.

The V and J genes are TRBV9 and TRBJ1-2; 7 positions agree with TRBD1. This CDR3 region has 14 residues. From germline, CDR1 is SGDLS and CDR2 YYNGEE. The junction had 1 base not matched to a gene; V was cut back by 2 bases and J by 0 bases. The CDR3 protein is CASSVTGANYGYTF. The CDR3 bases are TGTGCCAGCAGCGTCACAGGGGCTAACTATGGCTACACCTTC.

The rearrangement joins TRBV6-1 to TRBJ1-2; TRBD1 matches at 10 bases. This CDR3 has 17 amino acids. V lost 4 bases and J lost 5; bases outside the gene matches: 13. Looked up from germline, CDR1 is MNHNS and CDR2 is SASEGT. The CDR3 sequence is CASSVRDRGGWGYGYTF. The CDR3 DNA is TGTGCCAGCAGTGTCCGGGACAGGGGAGGCTGGGGATATGGCTACACCTTC.

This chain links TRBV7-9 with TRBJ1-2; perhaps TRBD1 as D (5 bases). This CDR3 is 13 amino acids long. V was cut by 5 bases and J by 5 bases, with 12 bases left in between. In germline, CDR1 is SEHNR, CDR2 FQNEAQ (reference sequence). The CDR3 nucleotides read TGTGCCAGCAGCCCCCAGTCAGGGTATGGCTACACCTTC. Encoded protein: CASSPQSGYGYTF.

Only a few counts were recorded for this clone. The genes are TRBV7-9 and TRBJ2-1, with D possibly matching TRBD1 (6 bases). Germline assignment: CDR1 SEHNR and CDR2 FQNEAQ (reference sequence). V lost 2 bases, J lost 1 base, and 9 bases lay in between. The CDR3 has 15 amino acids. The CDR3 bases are TGTGCCAGCAGCTTATTACAGGGATCCTACAATGAGCAGTTCTTC. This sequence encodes CASSLLQGSYNEQFF.

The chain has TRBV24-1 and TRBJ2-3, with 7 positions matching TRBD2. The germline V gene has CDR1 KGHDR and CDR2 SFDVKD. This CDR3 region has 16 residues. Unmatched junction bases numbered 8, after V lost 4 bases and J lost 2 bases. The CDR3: CATSDPGLVSTDTQYF. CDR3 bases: TGTGCCACCAGTGACCCCGGACTAGTATCCACAGATACGCAGTATTTT.

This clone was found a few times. The CDR3 loop reads CASSSGGYAEAFF. CDR3 DNA sequence: TGCGCCAGCAGTTCAGGGGGCTATGCTGAAGCTTTCTTT. This chain uses TRBV5-1 with TRBJ1-1; TRBD1 agrees at 8 bases. This CDR3 has 13 amino acids. V shed 5 bases, J shed 6 bases, and the junction held 6 bases outside the gene matches. From germline, CDR1 is SGHRS and CDR2 YFSETQ.

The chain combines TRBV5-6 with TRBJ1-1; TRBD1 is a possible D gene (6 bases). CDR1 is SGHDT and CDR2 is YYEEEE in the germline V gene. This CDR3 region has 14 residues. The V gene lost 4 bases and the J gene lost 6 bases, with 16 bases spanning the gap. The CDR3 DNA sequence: TGTGCCAGCAGCAGGGACAAACGGGGCGCTGAAGCTTTCTTT. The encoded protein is CASSRDKRGAEAFF.

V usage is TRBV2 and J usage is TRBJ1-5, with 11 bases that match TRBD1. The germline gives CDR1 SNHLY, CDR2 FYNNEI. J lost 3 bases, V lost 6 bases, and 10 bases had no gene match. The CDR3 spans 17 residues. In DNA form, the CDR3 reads TGTGCCAGCAGGGGGACAGGGGGTCCGTACGTCAATCAGCCCCAGCATTTT. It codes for CASRGTGGPYVNQPQHF.

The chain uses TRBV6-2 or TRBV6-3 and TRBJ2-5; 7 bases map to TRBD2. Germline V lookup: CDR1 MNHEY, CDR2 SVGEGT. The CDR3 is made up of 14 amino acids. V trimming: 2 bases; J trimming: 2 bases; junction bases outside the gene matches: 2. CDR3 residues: CASSYGGGQETQYF. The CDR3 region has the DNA TGTGCCAGCAGTTACGGGGGGGGGCAAGAGACCCAGTACTTC.

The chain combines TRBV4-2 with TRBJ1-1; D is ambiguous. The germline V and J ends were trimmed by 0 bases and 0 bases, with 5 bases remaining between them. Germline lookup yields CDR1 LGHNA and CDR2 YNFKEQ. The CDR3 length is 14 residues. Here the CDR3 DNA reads TGTGCCAGCAGCCAAGATCCGGTGAACACTGAAGCTTTCTTT. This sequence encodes CASSQDPVNTEAFF.

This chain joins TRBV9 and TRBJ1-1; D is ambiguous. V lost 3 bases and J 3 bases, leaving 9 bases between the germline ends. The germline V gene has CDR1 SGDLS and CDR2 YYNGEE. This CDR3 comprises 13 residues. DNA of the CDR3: TGTGCCAGCAGCGGCGACACATACACTGAAGCTTTCTTT. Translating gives CASSGDTYTEAFF.

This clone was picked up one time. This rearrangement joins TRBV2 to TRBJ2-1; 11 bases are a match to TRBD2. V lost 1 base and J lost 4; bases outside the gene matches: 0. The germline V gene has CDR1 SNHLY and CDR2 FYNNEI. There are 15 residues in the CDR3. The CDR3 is CASSEGLAGYNEQFF. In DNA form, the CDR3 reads TGTGCCAGCAGTGAAGGACTAGCGGGGTACAATGAGCAGTTCTTC.

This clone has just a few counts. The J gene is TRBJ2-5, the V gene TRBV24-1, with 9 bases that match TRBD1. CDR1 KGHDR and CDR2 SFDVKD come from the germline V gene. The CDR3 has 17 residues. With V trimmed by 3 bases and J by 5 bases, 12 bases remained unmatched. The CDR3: CATSDAMGQGRLETQYF. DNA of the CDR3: TGTGCCACCAGTGATGCTATGGGACAGGGTAGATTGGAGACCCAGTACTTC.

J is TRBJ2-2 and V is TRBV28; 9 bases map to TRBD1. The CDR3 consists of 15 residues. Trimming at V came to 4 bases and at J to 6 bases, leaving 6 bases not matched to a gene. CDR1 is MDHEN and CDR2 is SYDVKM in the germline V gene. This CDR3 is CASSSGQGWAGELFF. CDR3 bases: TGTGCCAGCAGTTCCGGACAGGGGTGGGCCGGGGAGCTGTTTTTT. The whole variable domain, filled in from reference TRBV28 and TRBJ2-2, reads DVKVTQSSRYLVKRTGEKVFLECVQDMDHENMFWYRQDPGLGLRLIYFSYDVKMKEKGDIPEGYSVSREKKERFSLILESASTNQTSMYLCASSSGQGWAGELFFGEGSRLTVL.

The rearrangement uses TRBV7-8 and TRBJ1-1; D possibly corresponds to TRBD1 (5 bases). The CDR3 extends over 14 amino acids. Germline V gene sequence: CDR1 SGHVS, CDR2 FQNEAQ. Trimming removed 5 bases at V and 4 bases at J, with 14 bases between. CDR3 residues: CASSRRATTTEAFF. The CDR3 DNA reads TGTGCCAGCAGCCGCAGGGCCACGACCACTGAAGCTTTCTTT. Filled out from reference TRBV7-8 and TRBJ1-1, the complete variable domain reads GAGVSQSPRYKVAKRGQDVALRCDPISGHVSLFWYQQALGQGPEFLTYFQNEAQLDKSGLPSDRFFAERPEGSVSTLKIQRTQQEDSAVYLCASSRRATTTEAFFGQGTRLTVV.

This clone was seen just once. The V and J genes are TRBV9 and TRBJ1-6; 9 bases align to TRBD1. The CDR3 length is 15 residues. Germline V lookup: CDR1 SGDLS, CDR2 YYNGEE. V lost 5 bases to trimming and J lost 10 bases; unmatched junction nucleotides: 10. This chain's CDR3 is CASRARDRAGSPLHF. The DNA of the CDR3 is TGTGCCAGCAGGGCCAGGGACAGGGCTGGATCACCCCTCCACTTT.

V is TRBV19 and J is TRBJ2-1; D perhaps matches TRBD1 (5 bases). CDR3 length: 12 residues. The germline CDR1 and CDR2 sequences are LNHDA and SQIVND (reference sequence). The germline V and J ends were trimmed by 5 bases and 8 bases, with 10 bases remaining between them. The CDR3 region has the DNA TGTGCCAGTAGTGCCCAGGGCTATGAGCAGTTCTTC. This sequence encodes CASSAQGYEQFF.